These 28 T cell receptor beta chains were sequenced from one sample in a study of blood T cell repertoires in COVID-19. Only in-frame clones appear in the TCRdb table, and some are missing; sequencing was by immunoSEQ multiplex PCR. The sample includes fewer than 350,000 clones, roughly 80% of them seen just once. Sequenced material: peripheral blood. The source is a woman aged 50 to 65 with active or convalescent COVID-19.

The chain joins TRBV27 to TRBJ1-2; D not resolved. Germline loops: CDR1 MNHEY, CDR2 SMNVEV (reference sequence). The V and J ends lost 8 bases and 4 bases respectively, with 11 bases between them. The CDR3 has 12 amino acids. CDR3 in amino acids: CASGRESYGYTF. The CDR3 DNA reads TGTGCCAGCGGGAGGGAATCCTATGGCTACACCTTC.

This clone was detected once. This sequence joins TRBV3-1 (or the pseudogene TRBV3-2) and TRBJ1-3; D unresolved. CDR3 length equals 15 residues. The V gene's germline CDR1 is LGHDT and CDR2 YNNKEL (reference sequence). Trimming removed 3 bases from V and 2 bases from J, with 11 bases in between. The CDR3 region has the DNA TGTGCCAGCAGCCATGAGGACTGGGCTGGAAACACCATATATTTT. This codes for CASSHEDWAGNTIYF.

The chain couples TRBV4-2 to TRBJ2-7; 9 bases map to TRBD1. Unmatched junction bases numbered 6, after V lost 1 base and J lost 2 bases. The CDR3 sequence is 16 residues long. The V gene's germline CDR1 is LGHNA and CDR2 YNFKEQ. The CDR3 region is CASSQGPGDRAYEQYF. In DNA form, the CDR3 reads TGTGCCAGCAGCCAAGGGCCAGGGGACAGGGCCTACGAGCAGTACTTC.

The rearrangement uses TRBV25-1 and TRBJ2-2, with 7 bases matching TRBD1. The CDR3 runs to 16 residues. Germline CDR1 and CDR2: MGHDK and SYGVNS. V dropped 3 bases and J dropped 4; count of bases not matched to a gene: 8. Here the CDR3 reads CASSDPDRAVTGELFF. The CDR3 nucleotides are TGTGCCAGCAGTGACCCAGACAGGGCCGTCACCGGGGAGCTGTTTTTT.

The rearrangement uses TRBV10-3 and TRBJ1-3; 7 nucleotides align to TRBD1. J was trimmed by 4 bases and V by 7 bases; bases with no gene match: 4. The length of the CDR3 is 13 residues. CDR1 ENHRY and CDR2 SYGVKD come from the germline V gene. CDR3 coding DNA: TGTGCCATCACAGGGGGGTCCGGAAACACCATATATTTT. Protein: CAITGGSGNTIYF.

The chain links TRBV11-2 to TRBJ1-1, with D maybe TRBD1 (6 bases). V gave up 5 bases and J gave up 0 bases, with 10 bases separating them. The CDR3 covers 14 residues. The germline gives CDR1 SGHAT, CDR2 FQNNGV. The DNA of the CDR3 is TGTGCCAGCAGCCCCCCAGGGGTGAACACTGAAGCTTTCTTT. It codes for CASSPPGVNTEAFF.

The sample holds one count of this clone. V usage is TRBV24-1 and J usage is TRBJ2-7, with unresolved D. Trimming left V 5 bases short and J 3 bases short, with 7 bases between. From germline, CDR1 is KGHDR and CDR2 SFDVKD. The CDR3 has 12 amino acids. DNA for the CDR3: TGTGCCACCAGTGCCTCCGGCTACGAGCAGTACTTC. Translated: CATSASGYEQYF.

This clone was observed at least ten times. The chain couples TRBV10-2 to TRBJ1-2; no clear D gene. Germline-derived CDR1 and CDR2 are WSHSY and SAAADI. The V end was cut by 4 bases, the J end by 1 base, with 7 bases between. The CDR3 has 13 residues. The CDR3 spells CASSGRLNYGYTF. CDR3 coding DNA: TGCGCCAGCAGTGGCAGACTTAACTATGGCTACACCTTC.

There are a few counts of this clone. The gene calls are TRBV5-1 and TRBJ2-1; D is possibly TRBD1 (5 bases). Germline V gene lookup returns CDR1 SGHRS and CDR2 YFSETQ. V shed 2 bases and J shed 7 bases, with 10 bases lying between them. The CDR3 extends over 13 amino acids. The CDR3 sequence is CASSLRPGNEQFF. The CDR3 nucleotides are TGCGCCAGCAGCTTACGGCCAGGGAATGAGCAGTTCTTC.

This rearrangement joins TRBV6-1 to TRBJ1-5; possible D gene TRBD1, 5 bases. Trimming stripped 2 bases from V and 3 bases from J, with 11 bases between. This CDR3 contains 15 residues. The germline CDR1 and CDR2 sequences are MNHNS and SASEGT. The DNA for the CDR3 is TGTGCCAGCAGTGAATATTCGACAGCCAATCAGCCCCAGCATTTT. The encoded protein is CASSEYSTANQPQHF.

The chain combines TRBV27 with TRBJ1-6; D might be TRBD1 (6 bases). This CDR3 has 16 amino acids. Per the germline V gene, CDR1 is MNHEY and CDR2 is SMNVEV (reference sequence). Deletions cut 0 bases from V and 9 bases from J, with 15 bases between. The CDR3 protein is CASSLSPSGRGSPLHF. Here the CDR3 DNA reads TGTGCCAGCAGTTTATCCCCCTCGGGCAGGGGTTCACCCCTCCACTTT.

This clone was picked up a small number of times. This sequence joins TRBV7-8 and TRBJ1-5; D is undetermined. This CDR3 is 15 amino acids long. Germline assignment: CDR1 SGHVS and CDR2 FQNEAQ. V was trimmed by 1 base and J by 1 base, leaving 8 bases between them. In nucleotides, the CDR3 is TGTGCCAGCAGCTTAGGACACCCCAGCAATCAGCCCCAGCATTTT. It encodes CASSLGHPSNQPQHF.

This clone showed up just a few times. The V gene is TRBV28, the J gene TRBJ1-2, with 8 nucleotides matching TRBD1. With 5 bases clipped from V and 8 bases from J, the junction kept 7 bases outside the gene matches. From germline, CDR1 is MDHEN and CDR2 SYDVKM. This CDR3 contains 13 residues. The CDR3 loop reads CASSIKTGVGYTF. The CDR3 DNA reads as TGTGCCAGCAGTATAAAGACAGGGGTGGGCTACACCTTC.

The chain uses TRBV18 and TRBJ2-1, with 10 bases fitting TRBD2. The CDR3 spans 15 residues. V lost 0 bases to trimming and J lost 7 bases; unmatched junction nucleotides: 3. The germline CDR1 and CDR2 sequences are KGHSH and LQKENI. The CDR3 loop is CASSPPSSGRNEQFF. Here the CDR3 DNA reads TGTGCCAGCTCACCACCGTCTAGCGGGAGAAATGAGCAGTTCTTC. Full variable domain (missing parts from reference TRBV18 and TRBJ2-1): NAGVMQNPRHLVRRRGQEARLRCSPMKGHSHVYWYRQLPEEGLKFMVYLQKENIIDESGMPKERFSAEFPKEGPSILRIQQVVRGDSAAYFCASSPPSSGRNEQFFGPGTRLTVL.

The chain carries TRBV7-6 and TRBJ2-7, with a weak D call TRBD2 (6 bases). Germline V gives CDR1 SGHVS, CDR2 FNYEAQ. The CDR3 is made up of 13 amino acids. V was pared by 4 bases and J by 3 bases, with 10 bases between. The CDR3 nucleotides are TGTGCCAGCAGCTGGGGGGTTAACTACGAGCAGTACTTC. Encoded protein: CASSWGVNYEQYF.

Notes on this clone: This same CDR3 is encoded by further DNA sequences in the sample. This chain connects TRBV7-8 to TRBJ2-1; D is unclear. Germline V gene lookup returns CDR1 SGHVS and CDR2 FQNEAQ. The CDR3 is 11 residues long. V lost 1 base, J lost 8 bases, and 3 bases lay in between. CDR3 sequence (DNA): TGTGCCAGCAGCTTAGGGCATGAGCAGTTCTTC. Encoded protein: CASSLGHEQFF.

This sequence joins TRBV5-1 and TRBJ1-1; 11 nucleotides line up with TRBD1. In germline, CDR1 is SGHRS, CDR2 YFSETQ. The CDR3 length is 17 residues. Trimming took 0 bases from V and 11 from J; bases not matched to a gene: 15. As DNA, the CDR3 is TGCGCCAGCAGCTTGGCTCCGGTCGGACAGGGGGCCCGTGAGGCTTTCTTT. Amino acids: CASSLAPVGQGAREAFF.

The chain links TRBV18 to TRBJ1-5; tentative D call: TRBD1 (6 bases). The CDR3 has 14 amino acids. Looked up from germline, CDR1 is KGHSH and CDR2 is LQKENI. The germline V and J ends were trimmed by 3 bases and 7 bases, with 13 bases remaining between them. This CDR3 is CASSPGRGDQPQHF. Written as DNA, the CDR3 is TGTGCCAGCTCACCGGGCAGGGGCGACCAGCCCCAGCATTTT.

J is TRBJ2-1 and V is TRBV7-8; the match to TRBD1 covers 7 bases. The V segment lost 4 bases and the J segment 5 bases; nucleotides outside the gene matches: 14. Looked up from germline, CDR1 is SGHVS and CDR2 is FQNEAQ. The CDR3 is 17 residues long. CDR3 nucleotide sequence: TGTGCCAGCAGCTCCATCCGACAGGGCGGTTTTGACAATGAGCAGTTCTTC. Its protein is CASSSIRQGGFDNEQFF.

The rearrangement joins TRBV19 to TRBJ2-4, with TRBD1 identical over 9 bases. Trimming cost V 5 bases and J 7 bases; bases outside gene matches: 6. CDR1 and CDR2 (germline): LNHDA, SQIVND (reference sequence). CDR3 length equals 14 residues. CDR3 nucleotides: TGTGCCAGTAGTGTACAGGGGGCTTGGAACATTCAGTACTTC. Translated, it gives CASSVQGAWNIQYF.

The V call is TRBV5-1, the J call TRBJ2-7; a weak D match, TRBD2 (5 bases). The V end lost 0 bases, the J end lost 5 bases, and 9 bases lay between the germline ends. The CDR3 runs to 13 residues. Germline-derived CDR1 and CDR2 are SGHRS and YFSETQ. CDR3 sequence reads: CASSLAVEDEQYF. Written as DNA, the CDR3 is TGCGCCAGCAGCTTGGCGGTGGAGGACGAGCAGTACTTC. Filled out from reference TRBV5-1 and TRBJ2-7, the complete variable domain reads KAGVTQTPRYLIKTRGQQVTLSCSPISGHRSVSWYQQTPGQGLQFLFEYFSETQRNKGNFPGRFSGRQFSNSRSEMNVSTLELGDSALYLCASSLAVEDEQYFGPGTRLTVT.

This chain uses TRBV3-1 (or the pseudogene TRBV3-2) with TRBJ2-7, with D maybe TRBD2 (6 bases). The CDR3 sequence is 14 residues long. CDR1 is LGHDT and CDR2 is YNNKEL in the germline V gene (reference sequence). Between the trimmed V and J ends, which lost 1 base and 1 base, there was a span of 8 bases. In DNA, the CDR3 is TGTGCCAGCAGCCAAGCGGGGGTGTCCTACGAGCAGTACTTC. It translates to CASSQAGVSYEQYF.

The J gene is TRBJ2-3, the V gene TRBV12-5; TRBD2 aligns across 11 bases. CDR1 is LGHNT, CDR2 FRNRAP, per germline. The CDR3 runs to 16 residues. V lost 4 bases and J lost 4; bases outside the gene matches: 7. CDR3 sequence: CASGSASGRQSDTQYF. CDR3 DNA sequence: TGTGCTAGTGGTTCCGCTAGCGGGAGGCAGTCAGATACGCAGTATTTT.

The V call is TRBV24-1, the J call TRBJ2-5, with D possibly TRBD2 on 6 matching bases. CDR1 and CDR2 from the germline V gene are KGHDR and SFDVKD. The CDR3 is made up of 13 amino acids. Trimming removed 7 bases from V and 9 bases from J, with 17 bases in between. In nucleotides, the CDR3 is TGTGCCACCAGCCCCACCATGGGGGGTGCCCAGTACTTC. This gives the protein CATSPTMGGAQYF.

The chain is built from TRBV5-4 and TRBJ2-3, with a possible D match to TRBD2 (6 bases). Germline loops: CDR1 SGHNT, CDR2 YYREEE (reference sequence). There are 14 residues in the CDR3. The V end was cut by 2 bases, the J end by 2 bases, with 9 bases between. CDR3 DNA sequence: TGTGCCAGCAGCTTTCCGGGAGCCACAGATACGCAGTATTTT. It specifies CASSFPGATDTQYF.

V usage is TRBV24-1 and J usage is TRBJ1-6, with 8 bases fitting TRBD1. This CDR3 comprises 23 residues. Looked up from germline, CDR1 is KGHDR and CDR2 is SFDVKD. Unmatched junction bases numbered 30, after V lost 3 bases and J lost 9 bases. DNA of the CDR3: TGTGCCACCAGTGATACCTATCTGAGGCCAGGGGGCGATGGAGGTGGGATGGGTTCACCCCTCCACTTT. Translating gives CATSDTYLRPGGDGGGMGSPLHF.

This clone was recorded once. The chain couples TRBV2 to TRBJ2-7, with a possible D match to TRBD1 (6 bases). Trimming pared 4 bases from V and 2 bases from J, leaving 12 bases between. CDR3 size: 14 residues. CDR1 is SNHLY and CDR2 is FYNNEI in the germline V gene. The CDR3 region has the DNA TGTGCCAGCAGTGTGGCAAGGGGGACCTACGAGCAGTACTTC. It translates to CASSVARGTYEQYF.

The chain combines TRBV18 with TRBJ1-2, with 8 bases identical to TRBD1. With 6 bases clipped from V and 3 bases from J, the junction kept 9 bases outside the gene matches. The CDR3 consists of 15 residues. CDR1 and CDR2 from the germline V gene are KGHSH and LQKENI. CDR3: CASSPGTGADYGYTF. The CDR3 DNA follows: TGTGCCAGCTCGCCCGGGACAGGCGCGGACTATGGCTACACCTTC.